The 9 T cell receptor beta chains in this list originate from one sample, sequenced in a study of shared clonotypes between healthy human individuals. Sequencing used immunoSEQ multiplex PCR; TCRdb keeps in-frame clones, though not all of them. The sample has approximately 2,300,000 clones; about 90% are singletons. Specimen: naive CD4+ T cells from PBMCs. Documented subset: CD45RA+ positively selected. The receptors originated from a man aged 18 to 29 in good health. Some clones in this sample may be carry-over from other donors' samples.

The gene calls are TRBV5-1 and TRBJ2-3; 7 bases match TRBD2. Germline CDR1 and CDR2: SGHRS and YFSETQ. The V segment lost 3 bases and the J segment 3 bases; nucleotides outside the gene matches: 7. The CDR3 runs 15 residues. The CDR3 DNA is TGCGCCAGCAGCTGGGGAGGGCAGGCTACAGATACGCAGTATTTT. Translation: CASSWGGQATDTQYF.

This clone was observed once. V gene TRBV7-8 combines with J gene TRBJ2-2; TRBD2 matches at 8 bases. Trimming took 2 bases from V and 5 from J; bases not matched to a gene: 13. This CDR3 region has 18 residues. Germline CDR1 SGHVS, CDR2 FQNEAQ. The CDR3 here is CASSLNLGSGRITGELFF. In DNA form, the CDR3 reads TGTGCCAGCAGCTTAAATCTCGGGAGCGGGAGAATAACCGGGGAGCTGTTTTTT. Full variable domain (remainder filled in from reference TRBV7-8 and TRBJ2-2): GAGVSQSPRYKVAKRGQDVALRCDPISGHVSLFWYQQALGQGPEFLTYFQNEAQLDKSGLPSDRFFAERPEGSVSTLKIQRTQQEDSAVYLCASSLNLGSGRITGELFFGEGSRLTVL.

This clone was recorded once. The genes are TRBV7-9 and TRBJ2-7; 13 bases match TRBD2. V lost 6 bases, J lost 5 bases, and 7 bases stayed unmatched. The CDR3 sequence is 15 residues long. Germline assignment: CDR1 SEHNR and CDR2 FQNEAQ (reference sequence). This chain's CDR3 is CASSYWTSGSNEQYF. The CDR3 bases are TGTGCCAGCAGTTATTGGACTAGCGGGAGTAACGAGCAGTACTTC.

The rearrangement links TRBV20-1 to TRBJ2-7, with D tentatively TRBD1 or TRBD2 (5 bases each). Germline values: CDR1 DFQATT, CDR2 SNEGSKA (reference sequence). V was pared by 3 bases and J by 9 bases, with 12 bases between. The CDR3 is made up of 11 amino acids. CDR3 nucleotide sequence: TGCAGTGCTAGCGGGGCGGAAGGGCAGTACTTC. It is translated as CSASGAEGQYF.

The chain carries TRBV28 and TRBJ2-4, with TRBD2 matching over 11 bases. CDR3 length equals 19 residues. Germline V gene data show CDR1 as MDHEN and CDR2 as SYDVKM. Trimming took 6 bases from V and 0 from J; bases not matched to a gene: 13. CDR3 in amino acids: CASSLFAGLADIAKNIQYF. The CDR3, as DNA: TGTGCCAGCAGCCTTTTTGCGGGACTAGCGGATATAGCCAAAAACATTCAGTACTTC.

The chain has TRBV29-1 and TRBJ1-1; a weak D match, TRBD1 (6 bases). Germline V gene lookup returns CDR1 SQVTM and CDR2 ANQGSEA. There are 13 residues in the CDR3. Here the CDR3 reads CGGQKGLNTEAFF. The DNA of the CDR3 is TGCGGGGGGCAGAAGGGCCTGAACACTGAAGCTTTCTTT.

The chain couples TRBV28 to TRBJ2-1; no definite D call. Trimming removed 6 bases at V and 5 bases at J, with 11 bases between. CDR1 and CDR2 (germline): MDHEN, SYDVKM. This CDR3 is 13 amino acids long. The CDR3: CASSRRTNNEQFF. CDR3 sequence (DNA): TGTGCCAGCAGCCGACGGACGAACAATGAGCAGTTCTTC.

The rearrangement joins TRBV27 to TRBJ2-1; no firm D call. This CDR3 spans 11 amino acids. V was trimmed by 5 bases and J by 10 bases, leaving 9 bases between them. Germline CDR1 is MNHEY and CDR2 is SMNVEV (reference sequence). DNA of the CDR3: TGTGCCAGCAGTCGAATGGGGGAGCAGTTCTTC. Translated: CASSRMGEQFF.

Comments on this clone: At the DNA level, this CDR3 is encoded by other sequences in the same sample as well. The chain combines TRBV11-2 with TRBJ2-7, with D possibly matching TRBD1 (5 bases). The germline V gene has CDR1 SGHAT and CDR2 FQNNGV. The CDR3 covers 15 residues. V was shortened by 1 base and J by 1 base, with 11 bases between the two germline ends. In DNA, the CDR3 is TGTGCCAGCAGCTTAGTACCAGGGTTATCCTACGAGCAGTACTTC. Translation gives CASSLVPGLSYEQYF.